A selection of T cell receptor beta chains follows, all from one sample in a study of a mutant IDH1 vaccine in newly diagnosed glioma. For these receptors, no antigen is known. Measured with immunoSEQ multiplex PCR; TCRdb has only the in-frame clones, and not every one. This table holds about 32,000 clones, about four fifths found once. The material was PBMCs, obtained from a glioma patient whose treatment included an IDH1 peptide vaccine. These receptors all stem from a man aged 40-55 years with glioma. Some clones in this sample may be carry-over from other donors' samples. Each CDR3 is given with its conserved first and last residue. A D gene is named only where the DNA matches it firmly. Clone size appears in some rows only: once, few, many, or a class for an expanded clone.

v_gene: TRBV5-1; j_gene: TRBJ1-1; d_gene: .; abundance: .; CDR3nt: TGCGCCAGCAGCCGCGGAGGGACTGAAGCTTTCTTT; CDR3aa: CASSRGGTEAFF
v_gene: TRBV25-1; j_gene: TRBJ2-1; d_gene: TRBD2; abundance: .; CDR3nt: TGTGCCAGCAGTGGGTATAGCGGGGGCGCCAGGAATGAGCAGTTCTTC; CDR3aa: CASSGYSGGARNEQFF
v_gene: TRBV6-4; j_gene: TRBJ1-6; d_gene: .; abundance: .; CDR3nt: TGTGCCAGCAGTGACCTCCCTGGAGTGAGGGCTGATAATTCACCCCTCCACTTT; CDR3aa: CASSDLPGVRADNSPLHF
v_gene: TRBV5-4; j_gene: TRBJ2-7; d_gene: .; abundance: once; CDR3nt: TGTGCCAGCAGCTATGACCTTGGGATGGGCGAGCAGTACTTC; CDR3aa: CASSYDLGMGEQYF
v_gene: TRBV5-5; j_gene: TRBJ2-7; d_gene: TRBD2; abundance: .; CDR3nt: TGTGCCAGCAGCTTGGGAGGGAGGGTACCCTCCTACGAGCAGTACTTC; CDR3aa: CASSLGGRVPSYEQYF
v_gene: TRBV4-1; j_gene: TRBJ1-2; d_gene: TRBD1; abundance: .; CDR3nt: TGCGCCAGCAGCCAAGGGGGGGGAGTTATCGGGACAGCAAACTATGGCTACACCTTC; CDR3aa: CASSQGGGVIGTANYGYTF
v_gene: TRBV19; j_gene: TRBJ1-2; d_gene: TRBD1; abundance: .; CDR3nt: TGTGCCACTTCCCGGACAGGGGAGAGCTATGGCTACACCTTC; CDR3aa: CATSRTGESYGYTF
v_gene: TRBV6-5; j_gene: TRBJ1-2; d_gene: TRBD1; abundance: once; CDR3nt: TGTGCCAGCAGTTACGCCGACAGGGAAGGAGAGTACACCTTC; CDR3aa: CASSYADREGEYTF
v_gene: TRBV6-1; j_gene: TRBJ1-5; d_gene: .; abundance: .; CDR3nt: TGTGCCAGCAGTGTCCGTAAGGACACTAGCAATCAGCCCCAGCATTTT; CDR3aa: CASSVRKDTSNQPQHF
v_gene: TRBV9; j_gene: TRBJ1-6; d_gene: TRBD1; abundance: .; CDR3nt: TGTGCCAGCAGCGTTCGGGACAGTCCAGTCTATAATTCACCCCTCCACTTT; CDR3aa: CASSVRDSPVYNSPLHF
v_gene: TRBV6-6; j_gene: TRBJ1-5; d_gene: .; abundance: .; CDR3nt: TGTGCCAGCGGCTCCCGGGACTTACAGCCCCAGCATTTT; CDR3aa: CASGSRDLQPQHF
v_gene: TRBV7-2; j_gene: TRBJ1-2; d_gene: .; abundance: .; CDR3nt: TGTGCCAGCGAACGCGAGGGGGGTTATGGCTACACCTTC; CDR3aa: CASEREGGYGYTF
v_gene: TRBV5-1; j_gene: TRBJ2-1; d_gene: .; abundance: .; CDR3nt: TGCGCCAGCGGAATGAGCTCCTACAATGAGCAGTTCTTC; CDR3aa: CASGMSSYNEQFF
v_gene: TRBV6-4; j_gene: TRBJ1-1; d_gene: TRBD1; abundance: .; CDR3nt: TGTGCCAGCAGTGAGCGGAAGGACAGGGGGCCATGGACTGAAGCTTTCTTT; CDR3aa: CASSERKDRGPWTEAFF
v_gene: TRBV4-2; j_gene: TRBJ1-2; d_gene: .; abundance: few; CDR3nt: TGTGCCAGCAGCCCGGGAAGAGGATATGGCTACACCTTC; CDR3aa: CASSPGRGYGYTF
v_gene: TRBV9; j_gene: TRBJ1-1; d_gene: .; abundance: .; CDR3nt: TGTGCCAGCAGCGTACTTTCCTATACTGAAGCTTTCTTT; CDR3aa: CASSVLSYTEAFF
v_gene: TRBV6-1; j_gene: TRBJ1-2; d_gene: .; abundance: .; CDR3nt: TGTGCCAGCAGCGCGGGACAAGGGTTTGGCTACACCTTC; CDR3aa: CASSAGQGFGYTF
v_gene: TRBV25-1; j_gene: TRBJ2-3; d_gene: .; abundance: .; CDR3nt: TGTGCCAGCAGTGACGCCGCCGGGGGCGCAGATACGCAGTATTTT; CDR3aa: CASSDAAGGADTQYF
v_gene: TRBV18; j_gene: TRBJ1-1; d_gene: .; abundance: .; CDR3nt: TGTGCCAGCTCACCGTTTGCAGTTCGGGACACTGAAGCTTTCTTT; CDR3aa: CASSPFAVRDTEAFF
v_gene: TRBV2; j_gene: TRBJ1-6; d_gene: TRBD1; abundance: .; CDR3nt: TGTGCCAGCAGTGACTACAGGGGAGATTCACCCCTCCACTTT; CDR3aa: CASSDYRGDSPLHF
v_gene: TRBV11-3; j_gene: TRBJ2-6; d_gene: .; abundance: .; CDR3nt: TGTGCCAGCAGCTTAGATGCGAGGCCTGGGGCCAACGTCCTGACTTTC; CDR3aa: CASSLDARPGANVLTF
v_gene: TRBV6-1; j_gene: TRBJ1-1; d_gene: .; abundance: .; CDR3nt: TGTGCCAGCATGGCGAGGGCCACTGAAGCTTTCTTT; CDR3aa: CASMARATEAFF
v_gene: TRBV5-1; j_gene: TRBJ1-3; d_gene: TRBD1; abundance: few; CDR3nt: TGCGCCAGCAGCTGGCAGGGGGCCATCTCTGGAAACACCATATATTTT; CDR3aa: CASSWQGAISGNTIYF
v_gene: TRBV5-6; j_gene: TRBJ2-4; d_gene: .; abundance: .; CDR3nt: TGTGCCAGCAAGCCGGGACGCGAGGGGGCCAAAAACATTCAGTACTTC; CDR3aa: CASKPGREGAKNIQYF